The 24 T cell receptor beta chains below come from one sample, sequenced in a study of shared clonotypes between healthy human individuals. TCRdb's table, derived via immunoSEQ multiplex PCR, lists solely in-frame clones and lacks some. The sample includes about 1 million clones, approximately 68% of them seen just once. Material: memory CD4+ T cells sorted from blood. As to subset: CD45RA-negative fraction. The receptor set was obtained from a man between 18 and 29 years old in good health.

This clone was observed once. The CDR3 nucleotides are TGTGCCAGCAGCGGAGAGTCTGTCGGCAATCAGCCCCAGCATTTT. It encodes CASSGESVGNQPQHF. This chain links TRBV7-2 with TRBJ1-5; D gene uncertain. V was clipped by 5 bases and J by 2 bases, with 13 bases between them. This CDR3 has 15 residues. Per the germline V gene, CDR1 is SGHTA and CDR2 is FQGNSA.

The chain is built from TRBV6-6 and TRBJ1-2, with TRBD1 matching 8 bases. The germline V gene encodes CDR1 MNHNY and CDR2 SVGAGI (reference sequence). V lost 6 bases to trimming and J lost 7 bases; unmatched junction nucleotides: 10. The CDR3 has 14 residues. The CDR3 coding sequence is TGTGCCAGCAGAACAGGGGGAAAGAGGGGTGGCTACACCTTC. Encoded protein: CASRTGGKRGGYTF.

This clone was recorded at least ten times. The CDR3 loop is CASSYSWGQGTTYEQYF. For the CDR3, the DNA is TGTGCCAGTAGTTACTCCTGGGGACAGGGGACTACCTACGAGCAGTACTTC. The chain combines TRBV19 with TRBJ2-7; 10 bases line up with TRBD1. The germline V gene has CDR1 LNHDA and CDR2 SQIVND (reference sequence). Trimming took 5 bases from V and 2 from J; bases not matched to a gene: 12. The CDR3 is 17 residues long.

This chain uses TRBV7-2 with TRBJ2-2; 8 nucleotides agree with TRBD2. Germline values: CDR1 SGHTA, CDR2 FQGNSA. This CDR3 spans 16 amino acids. The trim removed 5 bases at V and 5 bases at J, leaving 10 bases unmatched. The CDR3: CASSRPGLGGTGELFF. CDR3 DNA: TGTGCCAGCAGCAGGCCGGGACTAGGAGGGACCGGGGAGCTGTTTTTT.

The rearrangement joins TRBV4-3 to TRBJ2-1, with 7 nucleotides matching TRBD2. Germline values: CDR1 LGHNA, CDR2 YSLEER. With 2 bases clipped from V and 6 bases from J, the junction kept 4 bases outside the gene matches. The CDR3 consists of 14 residues. The CDR3 DNA follows: TGCGCCAGCAGCCAACTAGTAGCGGGCAATGAGCAGTTCTTC. This gives the protein CASSQLVAGNEQFF.

As concerns this clone: At one end the junction does not follow the germline gene, possibly because of a read error. This rearrangement joins TRBV7-6 to TRBJ2-1; possibly TRBD2 for D (6 bases). The V gene's germline CDR1 is SGHVS and CDR2 FNYEAQ. The CDR3 contains 12 residues. The CDR3 region is CASSQSGRERVF. CDR3 bases: TGTGCCAGCAGCCAGTCGGGCCGGGAGCGGGTCTTC.

The chain employs TRBV5-4 and TRBJ2-1, with 12 bases matching TRBD2. The germline gives CDR1 SGHNT, CDR2 YYREEE (reference sequence). V shed 3 bases and J 7 bases; nucleotides not matched to a gene: 5. This CDR3 region has 15 residues. The CDR3 sequence: CASSSTSGSRNEQFF. In DNA form, the CDR3 reads TGTGCCAGCAGCTCGACTAGCGGGAGTCGGAATGAGCAGTTCTTC. Drawing the rest from reference TRBV5-4 and TRBJ2-1, the complete variable domain is ETGVTQSPTHLIKTRGQQVTLRCSSQSGHNTVSWYQQALGQGPQFIFQYYREEENGRGNFPPRFSGLQFPNYSSELNVNALELDDSALYLCASSSTSGSRNEQFFGPGTRLTVL.

This rearrangement joins TRBV5-3 to TRBJ2-5; D is unclear. TRBV5-3 counts as an open reading frame of uncertain function. Trimming shortened V by 0 bases and J by 3 bases, and 15 bases separated the two germline ends. This CDR3 contains 16 residues. The CDR3 reads CARSLGTQLREETQYF. The CDR3, as DNA: TGTGCCAGAAGCTTGGGAACCCAACTTAGAGAAGAGACCCAGTACTTC.

This clone was seen a handful of times. This chain links TRBV28 with TRBJ1-1; 9 positions agree with TRBD1. J was trimmed by 1 base and V by 8 bases; bases with no gene match: 8. CDR3 length: 15 amino acids. CDR1 is MDHEN, CDR2 SYDVKM, per germline. Here the CDR3 reads CASGTPGQGNTEAFF. CDR3 sequence (DNA): TGTGCCAGCGGAACTCCGGGACAGGGGAACACTGAAGCTTTCTTT.

The chain joins TRBV6-4 to TRBJ1-2; tentative D call: TRBD1 (5 bases). V lost 5 bases and J lost 8, with 21 bases in between. Per the germline V gene, CDR1 is MRHNA and CDR2 is SNTAGT. This CDR3 has 15 amino acids. The CDR3 protein is CASSRTGTSEFGYTF. The DNA of the CDR3 is TGTGCCAGCAGTAGGACCGGGACCTCTGAGTTCGGCTACACCTTC.

This clone was seen only a few times. V gene TRBV7-2 combines with J gene TRBJ2-5; D gene ambiguous. Germline-derived CDR1 and CDR2 are SGHTA and FQGNSA. Trimming removed 1 base from V and 2 bases from J, with 11 bases in between. CDR3 size: 15 residues. CDR3 nucleotides: TGTGCCAGCAGCTTAGAGTCTTGGCAGCAAGAGACCCAGTACTTC. Protein sequence: CASSLESWQQETQYF.

Of note for this clone: Other DNA sequences in this sample translate to the same CDR3. The genes are TRBV28 and TRBJ1-4, with D possibly being TRBD1 (6 bases). Between the trimmed V and J ends, which lost 3 bases and 5 bases, there was a span of 7 bases. The CDR3 has 13 amino acids. Germline V gene data show CDR1 as MDHEN and CDR2 as SYDVKM. The CDR3 loop reads CASSFQGNEKLFF. In DNA form, the CDR3 reads TGTGCCAGCAGTTTCCAGGGGAATGAAAAACTGTTTTTT.

The gene calls are TRBV29-1 and TRBJ2-5; D unclear. Trimming took 0 bases from V and 5 from J, leaving 7 bases between them. Per germline, CDR1 SQVTM and CDR2 ANQGSEA. The CDR3 runs 12 residues. The CDR3 bases are TGCAGCGTTGAAGATCCCCCCGAGACCCAGTACTTC. Translating it yields CSVEDPPETQYF.

The chain is built from TRBV5-4 and TRBJ2-5, with TRBD1 matching over 8 bases. Looked up from germline, CDR1 is SGHNT and CDR2 is YYREEE (reference sequence). The CDR3 consists of 14 residues. J was trimmed by 5 bases and V by 5 bases; bases with no gene match: 8. The CDR3 is CASSGTGGWETQYF. CDR3 nucleotide sequence: TGTGCCAGCAGTGGTACAGGGGGGTGGGAGACCCAGTACTTC.

The chain is built from TRBV9 and TRBJ2-3; TRBD2 matches 12 bases. This CDR3 comprises 16 residues. The germline CDR1 and CDR2 sequences are SGDLS and YYNGEE. The junction had 4 bases not matched to a gene; V was cut back by 4 bases and J by 1 base. DNA of the CDR3: TGTGCCAGCAGCATGACTAGCGGGGGAGGCACAGATACGCAGTATTTT. It encodes CASSMTSGGGTDTQYF.

The genes are TRBV7-9 and TRBJ2-5; D call uncertain. Trimming took off 0 bases at V and 3 bases at J, with 11 bases between the two ends. Germline V gives CDR1 SEHNR, CDR2 FQNEAQ (reference sequence). The CDR3 covers 15 residues. This CDR3 is CASSLALGQEETQYF. The CDR3, as DNA: TGTGCCAGCAGCTTAGCGCTCGGGCAGGAAGAGACCCAGTACTTC.

This clone was seen once. V gene TRBV7-2 combines with J gene TRBJ2-1, with 14 bases matching TRBD2. The V and J ends lost 6 bases and 11 bases, in that order; junction bases with no gene match: 9. Germline loops: CDR1 SGHTA, CDR2 FQGNSA. The CDR3 is 15 amino acids. CDR3 DNA: TGTGCCAGCAGGACAGGGACTAGCGGGGGCCGAAAGCAGTTCTTC. The encoded protein is CASRTGTSGGRKQFF.

The gene calls are TRBV7-3 and TRBJ2-5; TRBD2 agrees at 14 bases. The germline CDR1 and CDR2 sequences are SGHTA and FQGTGA. J was trimmed by 3 bases and V by 4 bases; bases with no gene match: 7. The CDR3 has 17 amino acids. The DNA for the CDR3 is TGTGCCAGCAGCTCCGGACTAGCGGGGGGAAAGGAAGAGACCCAGTACTTC. This gives the protein CASSSGLAGGKEETQYF. Looking up the rest from reference TRBV7-3 and TRBJ2-5 gives the full variable domain: GAGVSQTPSNKVTEKGKYVELRCDPISGHTALYWYRQSLGQGPEFLIYFQGTGAADDSGLPNDRFFAVRPEGSVSTLKIQRTERGDSAVYLCASSSGLAGGKEETQYFGPGTRLLVL.

J is TRBJ1-1 and V is TRBV29-1; 7 nucleotides align to TRBD1. This CDR3 has 14 residues. V lost 4 bases to trimming and J lost 0 bases; unmatched junction nucleotides: 5. Germline V lookup: CDR1 SQVTM, CDR2 ANQGSEA. CDR3 coding DNA: TGCAGCGTTGGTTCAACAGGGGTGAACACTGAAGCTTTCTTT. Translation: CSVGSTGVNTEAFF. The full variable domain, in which reference TRBV29-1 and TRBJ1-1 provide the parts outside the CDR3, is SAVISQKPSRDICQRGTSLTIQCQVDSQVTMMFWYRQQPGQSLTLIATANQGSEATYESGFVIDKFPISRPNLTFSTLTVSNMSPEDSSIYLCSVGSTGVNTEAFFGQGTRLTVV.

As regards this clone: Other DNA sequences in the sample encode the same CDR3. This chain links TRBV30 with TRBJ2-1; 9 nucleotides agree with TRBD2. Germline CDR1 is GTSNPN and CDR2 is SVGIG (reference sequence). CDR3 length equals 14 residues. With 0 bases clipped from V and 4 bases from J, the junction kept 1 base outside the gene matches. CDR3 protein: CAWSVLAGYNEQFF. CDR3 nucleotides: TGTGCCTGGAGTGTTCTAGCGGGGTACAATGAGCAGTTCTTC.

The V gene is TRBV6-5, the J gene TRBJ1-6; D not resolved. CDR1 and CDR2 (germline): MNHEY, SVGAGI. The ends were cut back, 9 bases at V and 0 bases at J, with 12 bases in the middle. The CDR3 loop spans 15 amino acids. CDR3 sequence reads: CARSLGNSYNSPLHF. The DNA of the CDR3 is TGTGCCAGGTCATTGGGGAACTCCTATAATTCACCCCTCCACTTT.

V usage is TRBV5-6 and J usage is TRBJ1-1; D call uncertain. Looked up from germline, CDR1 is SGHDT and CDR2 is YYEEEE. The CDR3 runs 12 residues. The V end was cut by 4 bases, the J end by 2 bases, with 6 bases between. The CDR3, as DNA: TGTGCCAGCAGCACTCTCAACACTGAAGCTTTCTTT. It encodes CASSTLNTEAFF.

This clone appeared a few times. The chain carries TRBV19 and TRBJ1-2, with TRBD1 matching over 9 bases. CDR1 LNHDA and CDR2 SQIVND come from the germline V gene (reference sequence). The CDR3 has 15 residues. After removal of 4 bases from V and 2 bases from J, the junction contained 5 bases not matched to a gene. In DNA, the CDR3 is TGTGCCAGTAGTACCGGACAGGGGAGCAACTATGGCTACACCTTC. This gives the protein CASSTGQGSNYGYTF. The whole variable domain, filled in from reference TRBV19 and TRBJ1-2, reads DGGITQSPKYLFRKEGQNVTLSCEQNLNHDAMYWYRQDPGQGLRLIYYSQIVNDFQKGDIAEGYSVSREKKESFPLTVTSAQKNPTAFYLCASSTGQGSNYGYTFGSGTRLTVV.

The rearrangement links TRBV7-3 to TRBJ2-3; TRBD1 is a possible D gene (7 bases). V gave up 5 bases and J gave up 1 base, with 10 bases separating them. The CDR3 loop spans 14 amino acids. Germline V gene data show CDR1 as SGHTA and CDR2 as FQGTGA. The CDR3 DNA is TGTGCCAGCAGCCGCGGGACAGGCACAGATACGCAGTATTTT. Amino acids: CASSRGTGTDTQYF.